Each of the 5 T cell receptor beta chains below was sequenced from the same sample in a study of cytomegalovirus exposure and HLA in healthy donors (dated by TCRdb to about 2017). The library was built by means of the immunoSEQ multiplex PCR assay. A mixture of 60 forward primers for TCR Vbeta segments and 13 reverse primers for TCR Jbeta segments was used in the multiplex PCR. Held by TCRdb, this immuneACCESS table contains in-frame sequences only and omits some clones. Under half of the omission traces to an unresolved V gene where checked; the cause of the rest is unknown. The sample table records fewer than 200,000 clones; over 65% of these occur just once. The top ten hold about 2.9% of the sample. What was sequenced was PBMCs. These TCRs come from a woman aged 40-49 years in good health and CMV-seropositive.

V usage is TRBV6-1 and J usage is TRBJ1-1; perhaps TRBD1 as D (6 bases). V lost 4 bases, J lost 5 bases, and 17 bases lay in between. Germline V gene data show CDR1 as MNHNS and CDR2 as SASEGT. The CDR3 is 15 amino acids. CDR3 bases: TGTGCCAGCAGTGCTGGGAAAGGGGGGGGAACTGAAGCTTTCTTT. Amino acid sequence: CASSAGKGGGTEAFF.

This clone turned up a few times. The chain links TRBV14 to TRBJ2-7; 9 nucleotides line up with TRBD2. This CDR3 has 16 residues. CDR1 and CDR2 from the germline V gene are SGHDN and FVKESK. The junction had 8 bases not matched to a gene; V was cut back by 1 base and J by 4 bases. The CDR3 DNA sequence: TGTGCCAGCAGCCAAGTACGAGGACTAGCGCTTTACGAGCAGTACTTC. It yields the protein CASSQVRGLALYEQYF.

The chain couples TRBV9 to TRBJ2-3, with 10 positions matching TRBD2. The V and J ends lost 2 bases and 6 bases, in that order; junction bases with no gene match: 9. The CDR3 sequence is 16 residues long. The V gene's germline CDR1 is SGDLS and CDR2 YYNGEE. This chain's CDR3 is CASSVRSSGSGDTQYF. The CDR3 nucleotides read TGTGCCAGCAGCGTCAGATCTAGCGGGAGTGGGGATACGCAGTATTTT.

The V gene is TRBV4-1, the J gene TRBJ1-1; 9 bases are shared with TRBD1. With 2 bases clipped from V and 11 bases from J, the junction kept 9 bases outside the gene matches. Germline-derived CDR1 and CDR2 are MGHRA and YSYEKL. The CDR3 has 14 residues. DNA for the CDR3: TGCGCCAGCAGCCAACTAGGGACAGGGCGTTTCGCTTTCTTT. Its translation is CASSQLGTGRFAFF.

The chain joins TRBV20-1 to TRBJ1-2, with 10 bases matching TRBD1. CDR3 length: 10 residues. Germline V gene lookup returns CDR1 DFQATT and CDR2 SNEGSKA (reference sequence). The junction had 6 bases not matched to a gene; V was cut back by 8 bases and J by 12 bases. The CDR3: CSTGTGVHTF. CDR3 sequence (DNA): TGCAGTACCGGGACAGGGGTCCACACCTTC.